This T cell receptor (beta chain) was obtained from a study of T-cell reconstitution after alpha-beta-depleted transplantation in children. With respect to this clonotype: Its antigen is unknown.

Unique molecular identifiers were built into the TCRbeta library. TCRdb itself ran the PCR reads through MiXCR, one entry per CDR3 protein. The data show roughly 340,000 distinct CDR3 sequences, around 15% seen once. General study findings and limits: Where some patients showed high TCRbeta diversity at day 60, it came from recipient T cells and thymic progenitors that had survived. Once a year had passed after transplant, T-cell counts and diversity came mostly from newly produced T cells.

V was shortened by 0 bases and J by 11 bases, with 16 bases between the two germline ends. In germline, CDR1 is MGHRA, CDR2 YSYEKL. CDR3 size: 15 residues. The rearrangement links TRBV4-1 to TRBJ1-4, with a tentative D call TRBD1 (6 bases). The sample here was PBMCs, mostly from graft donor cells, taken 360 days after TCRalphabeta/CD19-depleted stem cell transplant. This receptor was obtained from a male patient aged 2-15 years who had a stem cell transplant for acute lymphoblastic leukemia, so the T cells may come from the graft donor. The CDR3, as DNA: TGCGCCAGCAGCCAAGATGGGGGCGGTAGGGGCAAACTGTTTTTT. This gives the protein CASSQDGGGRGKLFF.